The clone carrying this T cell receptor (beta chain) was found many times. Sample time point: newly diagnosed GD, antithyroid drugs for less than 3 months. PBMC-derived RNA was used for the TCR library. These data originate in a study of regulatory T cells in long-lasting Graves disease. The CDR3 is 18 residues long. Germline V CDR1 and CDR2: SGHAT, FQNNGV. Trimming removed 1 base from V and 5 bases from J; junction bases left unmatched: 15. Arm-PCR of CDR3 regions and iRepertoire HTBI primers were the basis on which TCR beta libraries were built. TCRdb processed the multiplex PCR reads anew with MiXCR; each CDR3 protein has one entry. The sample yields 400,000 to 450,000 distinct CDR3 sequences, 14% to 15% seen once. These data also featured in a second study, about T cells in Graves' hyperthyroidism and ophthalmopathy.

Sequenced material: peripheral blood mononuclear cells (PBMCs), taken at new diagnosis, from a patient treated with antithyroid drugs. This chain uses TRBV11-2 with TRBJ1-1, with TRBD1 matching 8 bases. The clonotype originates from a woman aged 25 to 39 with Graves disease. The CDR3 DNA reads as TGTGCCAGCAGCTTAGGAGGAGGCGGCAGGGGGCGAGGGACTGAAGCTTTCTTT. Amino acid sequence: CASSLGGGGRGRGTEAFF.